This T cell receptor beta chain is drawn from a study of naive and memory T cell subsets. The germline gives CDR1 KGHDR, CDR2 SFDVKD. The CDR3 extends over 18 amino acids. Trimming cost V 0 bases and J 4 bases; bases outside gene matches: 13. Two oligonucleotides, mixed equimolar, formed the beta constant-region primer covering TRBC1 and TRBC2. Ligation attached a single-stranded oligonucleotide with a 12-nucleotide UMI and the SP2 primer to the cDNA 3' end. TCRdb ran MiXCR on the UMI-ligation and nested PCR reads and lists one entry per CDR3 protein. The repertoire holds 130,000 to 150,000 distinct CDR3 sequences, with 17% as singletons. From the second PCR step, alpha and beta chains were amplified apart. CD4+ T cell IFNgamma after overnight CMV lysate exposure gave donor CMV status. Cells stained for CD3, CD4, CD8, CD45RA, CD27 and viability were sorted into four CD45RA/CD27 subsets. This clonotype turned up a few times.

The sequenced material came from naive CD4+ T cells from blood. The V and J genes are TRBV24-1 and TRBJ2-7, with 8 bases fitting TRBD1. This TCR was sampled from a human donor in good health. The CDR3 protein is CATSDLRPEQGEVYEQYF. The CDR3 DNA reads TGTGCCACCAGTGATTTGCGACCCGAACAGGGGGAGGTGTACGAGCAGTACTTC.